This entry lists 23 T cell receptor beta chains sequenced from one sample in a study of cytomegalovirus exposure and HLA in healthy donors. The PCR used 60 Vbeta and 13 Jbeta primers. Assay used: immunoSEQ multiplex PCR; TCRdb lists only in-frame clones, some missing. This sample has about 100,000 clones; 74% occur once, and the top ten carry approximately 14%. The sequencing sample was made of PBMCs. Every receptor here comes from a woman aged 35 to 49 in good health and CMV-seropositive.

V gene TRBV27 combines with J gene TRBJ2-7, with 7 bases lining up with TRBD1. The CDR3 contains 14 residues. CDR1 is MNHEY and CDR2 is SMNVEV in the germline V gene (reference sequence). V gave up 9 bases and J gave up 0 bases; unmatched junction bases: 8. The CDR3 loop is CASSEQGPSYEQYF. The CDR3 DNA reads as TGTGCCAGTTCCGAACAGGGGCCCTCCTACGAGCAGTACTTC.

The table lists this clone with a count of one. The genes are TRBV30 and TRBJ1-6, with 8 bases lining up with TRBD1. CDR3 length equals 14 residues. Germline CDR1 is GTSNPN and CDR2 is SVGIG (reference sequence). V lost 4 bases, J lost 8 bases, and 7 bases stayed unmatched. CDR3 sequence: CAWTVQGAYSPLHF. CDR3 coding DNA: TGTGCCTGGACCGTTCAGGGGGCTTATTCACCCCTCCACTTT.

CDR3 sequence (DNA): TGTGCCAGCAGCCGCTTCTTAGCGGGGGGCAATGAGCAGTTCTTC. Protein product: CASSRFLAGGNEQFF. The V gene is TRBV4-2, the J gene TRBJ2-1, with 10 bases identical to TRBD2. Germline lookup yields CDR1 LGHNA and CDR2 YNFKEQ. CDR3 length equals 15 residues. The V segment lost 4 bases and the J segment 6 bases; nucleotides outside the gene matches: 6.

This clone was counted only a few times. The V gene is TRBV13, the J gene TRBJ2-7; D ambiguous. The germline V gene has CDR1 PRHDT and CDR2 FYEKMQ (reference sequence). This CDR3 comprises 14 residues. V lost 4 bases, J lost 6 bases, and 16 bases lay in between. CDR3 residues: CASSSLEFFGEQYF. The CDR3 DNA reads as TGTGCCAGCAGCTCCCTAGAGTTCTTTGGCGAGCAGTACTTC.

The chain couples TRBV6-1 to TRBJ2-5; 9 bases map to TRBD2. The germline gives CDR1 MNHNS, CDR2 SASEGT. CDR3 length: 13 amino acids. With 8 bases clipped from V and 5 bases from J, the junction kept 6 bases outside the gene matches. This chain's CDR3 is CASASGGSETQYF. The CDR3 nucleotides are TGTGCCAGCGCCAGCGGGGGGTCCGAGACCCAGTACTTC.

This clone has just a few counts. The genes are TRBV4-2 and TRBJ1-4; the D gene is possibly TRBD1 (5 bases). The V end lost 4 bases, the J end lost 4 bases, and 13 bases lay between the germline ends. This CDR3 has 15 amino acids. Germline V gene data show CDR1 as LGHNA and CDR2 as YNFKEQ. The CDR3: CASSLGDSDNEKLFF. The CDR3 nucleotides read TGTGCCAGCAGCCTGGGGGACTCTGATAATGAAAAACTGTTTTTT.

This chain links TRBV27 with TRBJ2-1, with 7 nucleotides matching TRBD1. V shed 6 bases and J 7 bases; nucleotides not matched to a gene: 6. Germline V lookup: CDR1 MNHEY, CDR2 SMNVEV (reference sequence). The CDR3 sequence is 13 residues long. The CDR3 here is CASRPQGMNEQFF. The DNA of the CDR3 is TGTGCCAGCAGACCACAGGGGATGAATGAGCAGTTCTTC.

V usage is TRBV6-5 and J usage is TRBJ1-2; maybe TRBD1 (5 bases). The length of the CDR3 is 12 residues. Trimming took 6 bases from V and 8 from J, leaving 13 bases between them. Germline V gene sequence: CDR1 MNHEY, CDR2 SVGAGI. CDR3 loop: CASRAGQGGYTF. The CDR3 bases are TGTGCCAGCAGAGCCGGACAAGGAGGCTACACCTTC.

This clone showed up just a few times. J is TRBJ1-1 and V is TRBV12-5, with a possible D match to TRBD1 (5 bases). Germline V lookup: CDR1 LGHNT, CDR2 FRNRAP. The V end lost 1 base, the J end lost 12 bases, and 15 bases lay between the germline ends. There are 13 residues in the CDR3. DNA of the CDR3: TGTGCTAGTGGTTTGGCCCACGGGGGTTGGACTTTCTTT. Translation: CASGLAHGGWTFF.

The rearrangement joins TRBV4-2 to TRBJ1-4; TRBD1 aligns across 7 bases. CDR1 is LGHNA, CDR2 YNFKEQ, per germline. CDR3 length: 15 amino acids. The ends lost 3 bases at V and 2 bases at J; junction bases unmatched: 3. This CDR3 reads CASSQRGQTNEKLFF. The CDR3, as DNA: TGTGCCAGCAGCCAGAGGGGACAGACTAATGAAAAACTGTTTTTT.

The CDR3 region is CASSRFETGPGNTIYF. The CDR3 coding sequence is TGTGCCAGTAGTCGCTTCGAGACAGGGCCTGGAAACACCATATATTTT. This rearrangement joins TRBV19 to TRBJ1-3, with TRBD1 matching 7 bases. Germline loops: CDR1 LNHDA, CDR2 SQIVND (reference sequence). J lost 2 bases, V lost 5 bases, and 9 bases had no gene match. The CDR3 totals 16 residues.

In its sample, this clone was seen once. The conserved closing phenylalanine or tryptophan is absent in this CDR3, likely reflecting a read error. This chain links TRBV9 with TRBJ1-1; TRBD1 aligns across 8 bases. Germline V gene lookup returns CDR1 SGDLS and CDR2 YYNGEE. The CDR3 is 16 amino acids. V shed 0 bases and J 0 bases; nucleotides not matched to a gene: 4. CDR3 DNA: TGTGCCAGCAGCGTAGGCCAGGGGGCTCTGAACACTGAAGCTTTCGTT. It encodes CASSVGQGALNTEAFV.

V usage is TRBV7-9 and J usage is TRBJ2-2; 11 bases line up with TRBD1. Germline V CDR1 and CDR2: SEHNR, FQNEAQ (reference sequence). The CDR3 contains 14 residues. After removal of 11 bases from V and 5 bases from J, the junction contained 7 bases not matched to a gene. This CDR3 reads CAGGTGGGTGELFF. The CDR3 DNA reads as TGTGCCGGAGGGACAGGGGGTGGAACCGGGGAGCTGTTTTTT.

The chain employs TRBV6-5 and TRBJ1-2; no firm D call. The V end was cut by 0 bases, the J end by 1 base, with 9 bases between. The CDR3 is 15 amino acids. CDR1 and CDR2 from the germline V gene are MNHEY and SVGAGI. The CDR3 coding sequence is TGTGCCAGCAGTTACTCGGCAGGATTTAACTATGGCTACACCTTC. Translating gives CASSYSAGFNYGYTF.

V usage is TRBV5-6 and J usage is TRBJ2-5, with 12 bases matching TRBD2. V gave up 1 base and J gave up 7 bases; unmatched junction bases: 2. Germline V gives CDR1 SGHDT, CDR2 YYEEEE. The length of the CDR3 is 14 residues. The CDR3 sequence: CASSLPGLAGTQYF. The DNA of the CDR3 is TGTGCCAGCAGCTTGCCGGGACTAGCGGGGACCCAGTACTTC.

This clone has only a few counts. V usage is TRBV2 and J usage is TRBJ1-2; a possible D gene is TRBD1 (5 bases). The CDR3 covers 15 residues. V gave up 5 bases and J gave up 1 base, with 14 bases separating them. Germline V gives CDR1 SNHLY, CDR2 FYNNEI. CDR3 sequence: CASSSRRGLNYGYTF. DNA of the CDR3: TGTGCCAGCAGTTCTCGTAGGGGACTTAACTATGGCTACACCTTC. Looking up the rest from reference TRBV2 and TRBJ1-2 gives the full variable domain: EPEVTQTPSHQVTQMGQEVILRCVPISNHLYFYWYRQILGQKVEFLVSFYNNEISEKSEIFDDQFSVERPDGSNFTLKIRSTKLEDSAMYFCASSSRRGLNYGYTFGSGTRLTVV.

J is TRBJ1-6 and V is TRBV6-5; D is possibly TRBD1 (5 bases). V gave up 6 bases and J gave up 6 bases, with 15 bases separating them. The CDR3 totals 15 residues. CDR1 is MNHEY, CDR2 SVGAGI, per germline. The CDR3 loop is CASRPTVSFNSPLHF. CDR3 coding DNA: TGTGCCAGCAGACCGACAGTTAGCTTTAATTCACCCCTCCACTTT.

The chain has TRBV11-2 and TRBJ1-1; TRBD1 aligns across 8 bases. V dropped 6 bases and J dropped 3; count of bases not matched to a gene: 3. The CDR3 covers 13 residues. Germline V CDR1 and CDR2: SGHAT, FQNNGV. The CDR3 loop is CASRDRVDTEAFF. Here the CDR3 DNA reads TGTGCCAGCAGGGACAGGGTTGACACTGAAGCTTTCTTT.

This clone has only a few counts. The chain recombines TRBV4-1 with TRBJ1-3; D possibly corresponds to TRBD1 (6 bases). CDR3 length equals 15 residues. CDR1 is MGHRA and CDR2 is YSYEKL in the germline V gene. V gave up 3 bases and J gave up 0 bases, with 9 bases separating them. For the CDR3, the DNA is TGCGCCAGCAGCCAGCGACAGGTCTCTGGAAACACCATATATTTT. It specifies CASSQRQVSGNTIYF.

This sequence joins TRBV6-5 and TRBJ2-2; 9 positions agree with TRBD1. Germline CDR1 MNHEY, CDR2 SVGAGI. This CDR3 has 15 residues. With V trimmed by 4 bases and J by 6 bases, 6 bases remained unmatched. CDR3 loop: CASSFGTGHAGELFF. CDR3 DNA: TGTGCCAGCAGTTTCGGGACAGGGCACGCCGGGGAGCTGTTTTTT.

V usage is TRBV13 and J usage is TRBJ2-7; 7 bases map to TRBD1. Looked up from germline, CDR1 is PRHDT and CDR2 is FYEKMQ (reference sequence). The CDR3 loop spans 14 amino acids. V lost 6 bases and J lost 0; bases outside the gene matches: 5. CDR3 sequence: CASRVRDSSYEQYF. DNA for the CDR3: TGTGCCAGCAGGGTCCGGGACAGCTCCTACGAGCAGTACTTC.

The chain uses TRBV2 and TRBJ2-3; possibly TRBD1 for D (5 bases). The CDR3 consists of 11 residues. V was trimmed by 8 bases and J by 3 bases, leaving 6 bases between them. Germline V gene sequence: CDR1 SNHLY, CDR2 FYNNEI. CDR3 sequence reads: CASHRTDTQYF. Here the CDR3 DNA reads TGTGCCAGCCACAGGACAGATACGCAGTATTTT. The variable domain in full, with the rest retrieved from reference TRBV2 and TRBJ2-3, is EPEVTQTPSHQVTQMGQEVILRCVPISNHLYFYWYRQILGQKVEFLVSFYNNEISEKSEIFDDQFSVERPDGSNFTLKIRSTKLEDSAMYFCASHRTDTQYFGPGTRLTVL.

The rearrangement links TRBV5-4 to TRBJ1-2; 8 bases match TRBD1. Germline trimming cut 3 bases from V and 5 bases from J; bases unmatched to any gene: 3. The CDR3 spans 13 residues. Germline V gene data show CDR1 as SGHNT and CDR2 as YYREEE (reference sequence). The CDR3 loop is CASSSDREYGYTF. DNA of the CDR3: TGTGCCAGCAGCTCGGACAGGGAGTATGGCTACACCTTC.